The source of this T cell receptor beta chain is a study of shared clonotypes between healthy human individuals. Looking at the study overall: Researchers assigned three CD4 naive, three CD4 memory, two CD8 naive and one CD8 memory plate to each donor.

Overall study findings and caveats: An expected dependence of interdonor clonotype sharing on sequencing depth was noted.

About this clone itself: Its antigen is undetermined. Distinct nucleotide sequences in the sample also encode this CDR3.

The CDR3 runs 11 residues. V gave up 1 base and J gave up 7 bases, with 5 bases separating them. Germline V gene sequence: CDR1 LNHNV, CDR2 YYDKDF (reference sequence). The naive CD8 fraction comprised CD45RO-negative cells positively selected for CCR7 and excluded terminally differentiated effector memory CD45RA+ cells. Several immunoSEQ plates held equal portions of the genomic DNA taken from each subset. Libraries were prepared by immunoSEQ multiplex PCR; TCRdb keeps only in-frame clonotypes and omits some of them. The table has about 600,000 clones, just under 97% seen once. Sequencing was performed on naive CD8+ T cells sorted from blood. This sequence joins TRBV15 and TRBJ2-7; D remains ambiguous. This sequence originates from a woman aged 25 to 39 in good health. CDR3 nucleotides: TGTGCCACCAGCAGAGGTGGGGAGCAGTACTTC. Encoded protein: CATSRGGEQYF. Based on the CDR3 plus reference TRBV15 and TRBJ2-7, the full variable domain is DAMVIQNPRYQVTQFGKPVTLSCSQTLNHNVMYWYQQKSSQAPKLLFHYYDKDFNNEADTPDNFQSRRPNTSFCFLDIRSPGLGDTAMYLCATSRGGEQYFGPGTRLTVT.